Below, 10 T cell receptor beta chains from the same sample are listed, as sequenced in a study of OX40 agonist ivuxolimab in advanced cancers. Here immunoSEQ multiplex PCR was the method, and the copy in TCRdb shows in-frame clones only, minus some. The sample has more than 55,000 clones, roughly nine tenths seen once. The sequenced sample was CD4+ or CD8+ T cells sorted from blood, obtained in a trial of the OX40 agonist ivuxolimab. These TCRs come from an adult with an advanced solid tumor such as melanoma, head and neck, liver or kidney cancer.

The chain has TRBV15 and TRBJ1-5; tentatively, D is TRBD1 (5 bases). This CDR3 has 13 amino acids. In germline, CDR1 is LNHNV, CDR2 YYDKDF (reference sequence). Trimming stripped 7 bases from V and 4 bases from J, with 11 bases between. The CDR3 region is CATNRGGNQPQHF. The CDR3 nucleotides read TGTGCCACCAATCGGGGGGGTAATCAGCCCCAGCATTTT.

V usage is TRBV7-9 and J usage is TRBJ1-2; 8 bases line up with TRBD1. The germline CDR1 and CDR2 sequences are SEHNR and FQNEAQ (reference sequence). The V gene end was trimmed by 5 bases and the J gene end by 0 bases; junction bases not matched to a gene: 8. This CDR3 spans 16 amino acids. In DNA, the CDR3 is TGTGCCAGCAGCCGGGACAGGTCCGTTTCTAACTATGGCTACACCTTC. Translation gives CASSRDRSVSNYGYTF. Using reference TRBV7-9 and TRBJ1-2 for the parts outside the CDR3, the full variable domain is DTGVSQNPRHKITKRGQNVTFRCDPISEHNRLYWYRQTLGQGPEFLTYFQNEAQLEKSRLLSDRFSAERPKGSFSTLEIQRTEQGDSAMYLCASSRDRSVSNYGYTFGSGTRLTVV.

The chain is built from TRBV10-3 and TRBJ2-1, with D unresolved. CDR3 length equals 13 residues. CDR1 and CDR2 from the germline V gene are ENHRY and SYGVKD. Trimming pared 4 bases from V and 4 bases from J, leaving 8 bases between. The CDR3 sequence: CAISADGYNEQFF. DNA of the CDR3: TGTGCCATCAGTGCGGACGGATACAATGAGCAGTTCTTC.

This clone was observed a handful of times. The chain is built from TRBV7-9 and TRBJ1-5; D remains ambiguous. V was pared by 5 bases and J by 4 bases, with 15 bases between. Per germline, CDR1 SEHNR and CDR2 FQNEAQ (reference sequence). This CDR3 region has 15 residues. CDR3 sequence (DNA): TGTGCCAGCAGCCCCGACGGGTATAGAAATCAGCCCCAGCATTTT. Its translation: CASSPDGYRNQPQHF.

This chain joins TRBV9 and TRBJ1-3, with a possible D match to TRBD1 (5 bases). V lost 0 bases and J 0 bases, leaving 10 bases between the germline ends. Germline assignment: CDR1 SGDLS and CDR2 YYNGEE. There are 16 residues in the CDR3. The CDR3 DNA sequence: TGTGCCAGCAGCGTAGGGGGCAGGAGCTCTGGAAACACCATATATTTT. Its protein product is CASSVGGRSSGNTIYF.

V usage is TRBV4-3 and J usage is TRBJ1-1, with D possibly being TRBD1 (6 bases). The V end lost 1 base, the J end lost 9 bases, and 21 bases lay between the germline ends. CDR1 LGHNA and CDR2 YSLEER come from the germline V gene. The length of the CDR3 is 16 residues. The CDR3 loop is CASSQVAGFKGEKAFF. CDR3 coding DNA: TGCGCCAGCAGCCAAGTGGCCGGGTTTAAGGGGGAGAAAGCTTTCTTT.

The rearrangement uses TRBV11-2 and TRBJ2-7; 7 positions match TRBD1. The CDR3 contains 14 residues. Germline CDR1 reads SGHAT; CDR2 reads FQNNGV. J was trimmed by 2 bases and V by 4 bases; bases with no gene match: 5. In nucleotides, the CDR3 is TGTGCCAGCAGCTACGCAGGGGGAGCCTACGAGCAGTACTTC. Its translation: CASSYAGGAYEQYF.

The chain uses TRBV5-1 and TRBJ1-4, with a tentative D call TRBD1 (5 bases). The germline V gene has CDR1 SGHRS and CDR2 YFSETQ. This CDR3 comprises 14 residues. Trimming pared 7 bases from V and 8 bases from J, leaving 18 bases between. CDR3 amino acids: CASSRGSPSEKLFF. The CDR3 DNA reads as TGCGCCAGCTCGCGGGGCTCCCCTTCGGAAAAACTGTTTTTT.

This sequence joins TRBV14 and TRBJ2-6; D gene uncertain. CDR1 and CDR2 from the germline V gene are SGHDN and FVKESK. The CDR3 is 16 amino acids. Trimming took off 4 bases at V and 0 bases at J, with 10 bases between the two ends. CDR3 amino acids: CASSPLPDSGANVLTF. The DNA for the CDR3 is TGTGCCAGCAGCCCTCTCCCAGACTCTGGGGCCAACGTCCTGACTTTC.

This clone was seen only once. This chain joins TRBV18 and TRBJ1-3, with D tentatively TRBD1 (5 bases). Germline V gene sequence: CDR1 KGHSH, CDR2 LQKENI. This CDR3 region has 15 residues. Trimming took 1 base from V and 0 from J, leaving 7 bases between them. CDR3: CASSPQQDSGNTIYF. The CDR3 region has the DNA TGTGCCAGCTCACCACAACAGGACTCTGGAAACACCATATATTTT.